This TCR beta chain derives from a study of T cell responses to AZD1222 COVID-19 vaccine. Looking at the study overall: Recipients boosted at about 4 weeks or about 12 weeks are pooled.

Study-wide points: White British donors predominated, females outnumbered males, and clonal diversity was possibly underestimated. All repertoire sampling was performed exclusively after the peak T cell response. Once two AZD1222 doses were given, Spike-specific TCR breadth and depth went up.

CDR1 SEHNR and CDR2 FQNEAQ come from the germline V gene (reference sequence). V lost 2 bases, J lost 4 bases, and 5 bases lay in between. This CDR3 spans 13 amino acids. Worth noting for this clone: What it binds is unknown.

This table comes from immunoSEQ multiplex PCR, and its TCRdb copy is limited to in-frame clones, with some not included. The data show roughly 120,000 clones, about nine tenths seen once. The gene calls are TRBV7-9 and TRBJ2-2; no clear D. The clonotype comes from an adult in good health. The specimen was peripheral blood, collected on day 0 of AZD1222 vaccination. The CDR3 coding sequence is TGTGCCAGCAGCTTATTCGGCACCGGGGAGCTGTTTTTT. It codes for CASSLFGTGELFF.